What follows are 24 T cell receptor beta chains derived from one specimen sequenced in a study of molecular identifiers for immune sequencing clone quantification. TCRdb ran MiXCR on the PCR reads and lists one entry per CDR3 protein. The profile shows more than 85,000 distinct CDR3 sequences, roughly a third of them singletons. Sequenced input: naive CD8+ T cells from blood, with Jurkat cell RNA spiked in. This sample's subset: FACS-sorted CD8+CD4-CCR7+CD45RA+ naive T cells. The receptors derive from a human donor in good health. Some libraries in this study had Jurkat cell RNA spiked in.

There are a few counts of this clonotype. The chain recombines TRBV28 with TRBJ2-7; 8 positions match TRBD1. Germline V lookup: CDR1 MDHEN, CDR2 SYDVKM. This CDR3 comprises 15 residues. Trimming removed 8 bases from V and 2 bases from J; junction bases left unmatched: 11. CDR3 DNA sequence: TGTGCCAGCTACCCGTCGGGACAGGAGACCTACGAGCAGTACTTC. Amino acid sequence: CASYPSGQETYEQYF.

The chain carries TRBV27 and TRBJ2-7, with D maybe TRBD2 (5 bases). Germline assignment: CDR1 MNHEY and CDR2 SMNVEV (reference sequence). The CDR3 length is 13 residues. Trimming took off 3 bases at V and 6 bases at J, with 12 bases between the two ends. CDR3 in DNA: TGTGCCAGCAGTTTCGGGGTTTTGGGCGAGCAGTACTTC. Translation gives CASSFGVLGEQYF.

This clonotype was detected a few times. This chain joins TRBV4-1 and TRBJ1-1, with D tentatively TRBD1 (6 bases). CDR1 and CDR2 from the germline V gene are MGHRA and YSYEKL. Trimming pared 1 base from V and 7 bases from J, leaving 13 bases between. This CDR3 is 14 amino acids long. This chain's CDR3 is CASSQGQVLGEAFF. Here the CDR3 DNA reads TGCGCCAGCAGCCAAGGACAGGTTCTCGGTGAAGCTTTCTTT.

The table lists this clonotype with many counts. This chain connects TRBV20-1 to TRBJ2-7; 8 nucleotides line up with TRBD2. Germline CDR1 reads DFQATT; CDR2 reads SNEGSKA (reference sequence). Germline trimming cut 2 bases from V and 5 bases from J; bases unmatched to any gene: 8. This CDR3 spans 14 amino acids. As DNA, the CDR3 is TGCAGTGCTAGACGCTTAGGAGCGGGAGACGAGCAGTACTTC. It translates to CSARRLGAGDEQYF.

This clonotype showed up many times. This chain links TRBV4-3 with TRBJ2-4, with 8 bases fitting TRBD1. The V gene's germline CDR1 is LGHNA and CDR2 YSLEER. CDR3 size: 17 residues. V dropped 0 bases and J dropped 7; count of bases not matched to a gene: 11. As DNA, the CDR3 is TGCGCCAGCAGCCAAGATAGGACAGGGCCAGTGGGGAACATTCAGTACTTC. Its translation is CASSQDRTGPVGNIQYF.

J is TRBJ1-2 and V is TRBV2; D remains unclear. V lost 0 bases and J lost 0, with 11 bases in between. This CDR3 is 16 amino acids long. Germline V gene lookup returns CDR1 SNHLY and CDR2 FYNNEI. Written as DNA, the CDR3 is TGTGCCAGCAGTGAAGCGCTAGGTACAGCTAACTATGGCTACACCTTC. Translated: CASSEALGTANYGYTF.

This chain uses TRBV2 with TRBJ2-3, with D unclear. CDR3 length: 15 residues. Germline V gives CDR1 SNHLY, CDR2 FYNNEI. The germline V and J ends were trimmed by 8 bases and 0 bases, with 15 bases remaining between them. The CDR3 bases are TGTGCCAGCGGAGACTTTAGGAAGAGCACAGATACGCAGTATTTT. Its protein product is CASGDFRKSTDTQYF.

This clonotype was seen ten or more times. The chain is built from TRBV7-2 and TRBJ2-1; TRBD2 aligns across 8 bases. V dropped 3 bases and J dropped 7; count of bases not matched to a gene: 2. From germline, CDR1 is SGHTA and CDR2 FQGNSA. The length of the CDR3 is 13 residues. Here the CDR3 reads CASSFGTRNEQFF. CDR3 coding DNA: TGTGCCAGCAGCTTTGGGACTAGAAATGAGCAGTTCTTC.

In its sample, this clonotype was seen once. V usage is TRBV7-9 and J usage is TRBJ2-7, with unresolved D. Per the germline V gene, CDR1 is SEHNR and CDR2 is FQNEAQ (reference sequence). The length of the CDR3 is 15 residues. The V gene lost 1 base and the J gene lost 12 bases, with 22 bases spanning the gap. Here the CDR3 DNA reads TGTGCCAGCAGCTTAGTTTCCTATGCCGCCTACGCGCTGTACTTC. Its translation is CASSLVSYAAYALYF.

This clonotype was observed a handful of times. This sequence joins TRBV7-8 and TRBJ1-1; TRBD1 is a possible D gene (6 bases). Germline V CDR1 and CDR2: SGHVS, FQNEAQ. The V end was cut by 4 bases, the J end by 0 bases, with 21 bases between. The CDR3 sequence is 18 residues long. CDR3 coding DNA: TGTGCCAGCAGCTCCAGACGGACAGCTAGGGTTCTGAACACTGAAGCTTTCTTT. Translated, it gives CASSSRRTARVLNTEAFF.

This clonotype was seen only once. A junction boundary mismatches the germline segment, possibly from a read error. The V gene is TRBV7-9, the J gene TRBJ2-7; 10 bases align to TRBD2. The CDR3 has 15 residues. Germline lookup yields CDR1 SEHNR and CDR2 FQNEAQ (reference sequence). In DNA form, the CDR3 reads TGTGCCGGCAGCTTAGGACTAGCGGCCCCCTACGAGCAGTACTTC. Its translation is CAGSLGLAAPYEQYF.

The chain uses TRBV7-9 and TRBJ1-3; TRBD1 matches 9 bases. Germline CDR1 reads SEHNR; CDR2 reads FQNEAQ (reference sequence). After removal of 5 bases from V and 1 base from J, the junction contained 6 bases not matched to a gene. The CDR3 runs 16 residues. CDR3 protein: CASSLTGTGSGNTIYF. DNA of the CDR3: TGTGCCAGCAGCCTAACCGGGACAGGGTCTGGAAACACCATATATTTT.

Of note for this clonotype: The junction departs from germline at one end; a sequencing error may be responsible. The rearrangement uses TRBV6-1 and TRBJ2-2, with D possibly matching TRBD2 (6 bases). Per germline, CDR1 MNHNS and CDR2 SASEGT. This CDR3 region has 16 residues. The CDR3 DNA reads as TGTGCCAGCAGTGATTGGGCTAGCGAAGTCACCGGGGAGCTGTATTTT. It is translated as CASSDWASEVTGELYF.

This clonotype occurred a few times. The chain recombines TRBV4-1 with TRBJ1-1; D ambiguous. This CDR3 has 17 amino acids. V lost 3 bases and J lost 3, with 20 bases in between. Germline-derived CDR1 and CDR2 are MGHRA and YSYEKL. For the CDR3, the DNA is TGCGCCAGCAGCCATGTGTTTGCGCCTCGACCATACACTGAAGCTTTCTTT. Amino acid sequence: CASSHVFAPRPYTEAFF.

The chain links TRBV19 to TRBJ2-7; D is possibly TRBD1 (6 bases). The germline V gene encodes CDR1 LNHDA and CDR2 SQIVND (reference sequence). V gave up 6 bases and J gave up 3 bases, with 12 bases separating them. The CDR3 has 13 residues. This CDR3 reads CASSGTPYYEQYF. CDR3 in DNA: TGTGCCAGTAGCGGGACACCGTACTACGAGCAGTACTTC.

Many counts were recorded for this clonotype. V and J are TRBV29-1 and TRBJ2-1; the match to TRBD2 covers 11 bases. Losses at the gene ends were 3 bases for V and 8 bases for J; bases not matched to a gene: 6. CDR1 is SQVTM, CDR2 ANQGSEA, per germline. This CDR3 comprises 14 residues. The CDR3 loop reads CSVEGSGRVHEQFF. In nucleotides, the CDR3 is TGCAGCGTTGAGGGTAGCGGGAGGGTCCATGAGCAGTTCTTC.

The sample holds a few counts of this clonotype. The rearrangement joins TRBV10-3 to TRBJ2-2; D is unresolved. Germline loops: CDR1 ENHRY, CDR2 SYGVKD. The CDR3 contains 12 residues. V was pared by 7 bases and J by 11 bases, with 14 bases between. The CDR3 protein is CAIKMINGELFF. In DNA, the CDR3 is TGTGCCATCAAAATGATCAATGGCGAGCTGTTTTTT.

As regards this clonotype: A read error may account for a junction end that differs from germline. This chain joins TRBV6-2 or TRBV6-3 and TRBJ1-5; 8 bases agree with TRBD1. The germline gives CDR1 MNHEY, CDR2 SVGEGT. This CDR3 has 14 residues. The chain's CDR3 is CASRGQGSNQPQQF. CDR3 bases: TGTGCCAGCAGAGGACAGGGCAGCAATCAGCCCCAGCAATTT.

This clonotype was seen a handful of times. V gene TRBV19 combines with J gene TRBJ2-7, with D possibly being TRBD1 (6 bases). Trimming stripped 6 bases from V and 2 bases from J, with 14 bases between. Looked up from germline, CDR1 is LNHDA and CDR2 is SQIVND (reference sequence). CDR3 length: 14 amino acids. DNA for the CDR3: TGTGCCAGTAGAACGACAGGTCCTACCTACGAGCAGTACTTC. Its translation is CASRTTGPTYEQYF. The full variable domain, with the rest looked up from reference TRBV19 and TRBJ2-7, is DGGITQSPKYLFRKEGQNVTLSCEQNLNHDAMYWYRQDPGQGLRLIYYSQIVNDFQKGDIAEGYSVSREKKESFPLTVTSAQKNPTAFYLCASRTTGPTYEQYFGPGTRLTVT.

V gene TRBV12-3 or TRBV12-4 combines with J gene TRBJ2-1; possible D gene TRBD1, 5 bases. V was trimmed by 6 bases and J by 4 bases, leaving 19 bases between them. The CDR3 totals 16 residues. CDR3 coding DNA: TGTGCCAGCAGGGCAGGGCCTAGTCTACAGTACAATGAGCAGTTCTTC. It is translated as CASRAGPSLQYNEQFF.

In the case of this clonotype: Being one base from a much bigger clone, this may be a read error. The V call is TRBV28, the J call TRBJ1-5; D is ambiguous. CDR1 is MDHEN, CDR2 SYDVKM, per germline. CDR3 length: 13 residues. CDR3 region: CATSPFSNQPQQF. CDR3 sequence (DNA): TGTGCCACGTCCCCCTTTAGCAATCAGCCCCAGCAATTT.

Concerning this clonotype: This may be a read error, as it is one base from a much larger clone. Because the CDR3 is missing its conserved closing phenylalanine or tryptophan, this is likely a read error. For the CDR3, the DNA is TGTGCCAGCAGGCCCCGGACGGTGAAGGATTCACCCCTCCACATT. Residues: CASRPRTVKDSPLHI. The V call is TRBV28, the J call TRBJ1-6; D gene unclear. The CDR3 contains 15 residues. Trimming stripped 6 bases from V and 8 bases from J, with 17 bases between. The germline CDR1 and CDR2 sequences are MDHEN and SYDVKM.

The chain combines TRBV7-9 with TRBJ2-3; 9 nucleotides match TRBD2. This CDR3 contains 17 residues. Trimming took 1 base from V and 1 from J; bases not matched to a gene: 6. Per germline, CDR1 SEHNR and CDR2 FQNEAQ (reference sequence). The CDR3 reads CASSLVIRTSGTDTQYF. As DNA, the CDR3 is TGTGCCAGCAGCTTAGTCATCCGGACTAGCGGCACAGATACGCAGTATTTT.

This clonotype has ten or more counts. The chain combines TRBV28 with TRBJ1-1, with 8 bases fitting TRBD1. Germline CDR1 and CDR2: MDHEN and SYDVKM. Trimming took 3 bases from V and 3 from J; bases not matched to a gene: 15. The CDR3 is made up of 18 amino acids. CDR3 loop: CASSFLRTGSGLDTEAFF. The CDR3, as DNA: TGTGCCAGCAGTTTCCTCCGGACAGGGAGTGGGTTGGACACTGAAGCTTTCTTT. Filled out from reference TRBV28 and TRBJ1-1, the complete variable domain reads DVKVTQSSRYLVKRTGEKVFLECVQDMDHENMFWYRQDPGLGLRLIYFSYDVKMKEKGDIPEGYSVSREKKERFSLILESASTNQTSMYLCASSFLRTGSGLDTEAFFGQGTRLTVV.